Presented here are 5 T cell receptor beta chains from one specimen sequenced in a study of identical twins. One entry per CDR3 protein results from TCRdb running MiXCR on the 5' RACE reads. The table has 650,000 to 750,000 distinct CDR3 sequences, less than 25% seen once. The same data also contributed to another study, on T cells expressing NK-cell markers.

Sample: PBMCs. The origin of the receptors is a woman under 30 in good health.

This rearrangement joins TRBV7-8 to TRBJ2-4, with D perhaps TRBD1 or TRBD2 (6 bases each). Germline V gene lookup returns CDR1 SGHVS and CDR2 FQNEAQ. Trimming removed 1 base at V and 8 bases at J, with 18 bases between. The CDR3 covers 16 residues. In DNA, the CDR3 is TGTGCCAGCAGCTTAGTGATCGGGGGCAATGAGTACATTCAGTACTTC. Amino acid sequence: CASSLVIGGNEYIQYF. The entire variable domain, with the rest obtained from reference TRBV7-8 and TRBJ2-4, is as follows: GAGVSQSPRYKVAKRGQDVALRCDPISGHVSLFWYQQALGQGPEFLTYFQNEAQLDKSGLPSDRFFAERPEGSVSTLKIQRTQQEDSAVYLCASSLVIGGNEYIQYFGAGTRLSVL.

The rearrangement joins TRBV20-1 to TRBJ2-1; TRBD2 matches at 8 bases. CDR1 DFQATT and CDR2 SNEGSKA come from the germline V gene (reference sequence). The CDR3 runs to 14 residues. With 3 bases clipped from V and 8 bases from J, the junction kept 9 bases outside the gene matches. The CDR3 bases are TGCAGTGCTAGCGGGGGGGCCTCGGGGGATGAGCAGTTCTTC. The encoded protein is CSASGGASGDEQFF.

This clonotype turned up a few times. The gene calls are TRBV3-1 and TRBJ1-2, with a possible D match to TRBD1 (6 bases). The CDR3 totals 12 residues. The germline CDR1 and CDR2 sequences are LGHDT and YNNKEL (reference sequence). With 8 bases removed from V and 0 bases from J, the gap between germline ends came to 7 bases. The CDR3 bases are TGTGCCAGCGCAGGGGCTAACTATGGCTACACCTTC. Its translation: CASAGANYGYTF.

The V gene is TRBV20-1, the J gene TRBJ2-1, with 10 positions matching TRBD1. V dropped 0 bases and J dropped 10; count of bases not matched to a gene: 15. The CDR3 runs 17 residues. In germline, CDR1 is DFQATT, CDR2 SNEGSKA (reference sequence). The chain's CDR3 is CSARDSKIWDRGREQFF. CDR3 DNA: TGCAGTGCTAGAGACTCTAAAATCTGGGACAGGGGTCGGGAGCAGTTCTTC.

This clonotype was seen more than once but under ten times. This sequence joins TRBV25-1 and TRBJ1-4, with a tentative D call TRBD1 (6 bases). This CDR3 spans 14 amino acids. Deletions cut 5 bases from V and 5 bases from J, with 12 bases between. Per germline, CDR1 MGHDK and CDR2 SYGVNS. CDR3 DNA sequence: TGTGCCAGCAGTCACGACAGGCTGAATGAAAAACTGTTTTTT. It translates to CASSHDRLNEKLFF.